This TCR beta chain was sequenced in a study of cytomegalovirus exposure and HLA in healthy donors. Whole-study findings and limits: Reports described diagnosis of cytomegalovirus status by the classifier as highly specific and sensitive.

PCR amplification relied on 60 Vbeta primers (plus 13 Jbeta primers). Only in-frame clones appear in the TCRdb table, and some are missing; sequencing was by immunoSEQ multiplex PCR. The repertoire holds 90,000 to 140,000 clones, with 65% to 85% as singletons. In the case of this clone: Its target is unknown.

Trimming shortened V by 1 base and J by 0 bases, and 11 bases separated the two germline ends. The CDR3 consists of 16 residues. The germline V gene has CDR1 SGHTS and CDR2 YDEGEE. The sample consisted of PBMCs. This TCR came from a male donor in good health and CMV-seronegative. The chain links TRBV5-8 to TRBJ2-4; possible D gene TRBD1, 6 bases. The DNA of the CDR3 is TGTGCCAGCAGCTTGTCAGGGGCCATAGCCAAAAACATTCAGTACTTC. The encoded protein is CASSLSGAIAKNIQYF.